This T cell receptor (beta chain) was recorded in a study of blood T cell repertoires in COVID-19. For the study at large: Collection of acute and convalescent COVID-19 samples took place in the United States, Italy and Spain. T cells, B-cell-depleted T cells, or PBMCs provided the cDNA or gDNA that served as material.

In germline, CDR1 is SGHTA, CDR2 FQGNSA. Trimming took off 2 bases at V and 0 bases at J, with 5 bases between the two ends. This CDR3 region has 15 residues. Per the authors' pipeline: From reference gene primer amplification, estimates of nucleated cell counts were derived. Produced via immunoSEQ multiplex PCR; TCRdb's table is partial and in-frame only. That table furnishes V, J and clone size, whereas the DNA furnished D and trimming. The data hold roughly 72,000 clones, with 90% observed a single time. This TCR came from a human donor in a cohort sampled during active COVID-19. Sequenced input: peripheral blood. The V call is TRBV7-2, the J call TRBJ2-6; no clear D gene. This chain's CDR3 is CASSLQVSGANVLTF. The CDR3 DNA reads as TGTGCCAGCAGCTTACAGGTCTCTGGGGCCAACGTCCTGACTTTC.